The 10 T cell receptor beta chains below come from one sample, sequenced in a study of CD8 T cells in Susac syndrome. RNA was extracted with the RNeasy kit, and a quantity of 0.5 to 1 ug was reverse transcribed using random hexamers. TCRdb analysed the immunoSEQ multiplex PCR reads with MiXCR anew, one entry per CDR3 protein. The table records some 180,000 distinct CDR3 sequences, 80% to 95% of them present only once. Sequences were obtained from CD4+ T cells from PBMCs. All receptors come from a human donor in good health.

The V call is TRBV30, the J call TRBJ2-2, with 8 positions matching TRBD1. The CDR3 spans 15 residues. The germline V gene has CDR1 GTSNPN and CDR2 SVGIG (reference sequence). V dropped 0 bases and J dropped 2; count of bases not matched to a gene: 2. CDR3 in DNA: TGTGCCTGGAGTGTAGGGACAGGCAACACCGGGGAGCTGTTTTTT. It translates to CAWSVGTGNTGELFF.

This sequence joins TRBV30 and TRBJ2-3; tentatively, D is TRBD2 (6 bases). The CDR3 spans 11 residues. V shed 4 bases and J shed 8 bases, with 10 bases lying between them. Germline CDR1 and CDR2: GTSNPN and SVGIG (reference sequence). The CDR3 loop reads CAWTQEGTQYF. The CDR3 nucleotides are TGTGCCTGGACCCAGGAGGGTACGCAGTATTTT.

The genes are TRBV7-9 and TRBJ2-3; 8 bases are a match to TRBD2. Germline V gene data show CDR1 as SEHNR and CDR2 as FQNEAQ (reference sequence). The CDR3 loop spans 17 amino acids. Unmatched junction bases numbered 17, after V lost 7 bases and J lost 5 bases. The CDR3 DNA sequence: TGTGCCAGCAACCAAGGCCTCGGCGGGGGGCGAGGAGATACGCAGTATTTT. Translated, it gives CASNQGLGGGRGDTQYF.

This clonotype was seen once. The CDR3 here is CASSPPADYGYTF. CDR3 bases: TGTGCCAGCAGTCCCCCGGCGGATTATGGCTACACCTTC. The V call is TRBV28, the J call TRBJ1-2; D uncertain. V gave up 5 bases and J gave up 5 bases, with 12 bases separating them. This CDR3 has 13 amino acids. In germline, CDR1 is MDHEN, CDR2 SYDVKM.

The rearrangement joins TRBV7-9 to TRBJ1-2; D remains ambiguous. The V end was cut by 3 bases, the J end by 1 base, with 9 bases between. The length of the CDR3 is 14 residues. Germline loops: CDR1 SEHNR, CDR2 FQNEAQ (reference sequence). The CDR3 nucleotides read TGTGCCAGCAGCTTTCCCACCCTTAACTATGGCTACACCTTC. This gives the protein CASSFPTLNYGYTF.

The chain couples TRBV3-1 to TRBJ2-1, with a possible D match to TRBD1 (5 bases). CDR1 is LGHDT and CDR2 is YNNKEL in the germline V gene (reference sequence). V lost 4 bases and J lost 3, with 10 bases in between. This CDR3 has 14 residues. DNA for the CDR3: TGTGCCAGCAGCCTTCGGACACTCTACAATGAGCAGTTCTTC. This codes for CASSLRTLYNEQFF.

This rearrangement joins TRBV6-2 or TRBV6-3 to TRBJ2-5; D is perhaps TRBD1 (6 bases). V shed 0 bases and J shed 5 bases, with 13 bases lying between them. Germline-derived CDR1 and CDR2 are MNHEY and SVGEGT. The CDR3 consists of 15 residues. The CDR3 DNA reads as TGTGCCAGCAGTTACTCGTCTGGGGGCTCGGAGACCCAGTACTTC. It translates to CASSYSSGGSETQYF.

CDR3 sequence (DNA): TGCAGCGGCCGACAAAACGCTGAAGCTTTCTTT. It encodes CSGRQNAEAFF. This chain connects TRBV29-1 to TRBJ1-1, with D unclear. The length of the CDR3 is 11 residues. V lost 7 bases to trimming and J lost 6 bases, with 12 bases between them. CDR1 and CDR2 (germline): SQVTM, ANQGSEA.

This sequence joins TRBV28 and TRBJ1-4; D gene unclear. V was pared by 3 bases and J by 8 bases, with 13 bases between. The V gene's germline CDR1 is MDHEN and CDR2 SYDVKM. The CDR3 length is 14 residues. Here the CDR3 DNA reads TGTGCCAGCAGTTTTTCAGATAATAGGGAAAAACTGTTTTTT. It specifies CASSFSDNREKLFF. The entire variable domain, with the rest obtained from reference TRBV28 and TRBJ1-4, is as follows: DVKVTQSSRYLVKRTGEKVFLECVQDMDHENMFWYRQDPGLGLRLIYFSYDVKMKEKGDIPEGYSVSREKKERFSLILESASTNQTSMYLCASSFSDNREKLFFGSGTQLSVL.

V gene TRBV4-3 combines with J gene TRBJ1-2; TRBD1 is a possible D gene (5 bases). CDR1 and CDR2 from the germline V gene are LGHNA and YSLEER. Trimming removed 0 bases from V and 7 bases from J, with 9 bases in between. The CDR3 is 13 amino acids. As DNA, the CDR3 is TGCGCCAGCAGCCAAGATAGGGACTCTGGCTACACCTTC. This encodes CASSQDRDSGYTF.